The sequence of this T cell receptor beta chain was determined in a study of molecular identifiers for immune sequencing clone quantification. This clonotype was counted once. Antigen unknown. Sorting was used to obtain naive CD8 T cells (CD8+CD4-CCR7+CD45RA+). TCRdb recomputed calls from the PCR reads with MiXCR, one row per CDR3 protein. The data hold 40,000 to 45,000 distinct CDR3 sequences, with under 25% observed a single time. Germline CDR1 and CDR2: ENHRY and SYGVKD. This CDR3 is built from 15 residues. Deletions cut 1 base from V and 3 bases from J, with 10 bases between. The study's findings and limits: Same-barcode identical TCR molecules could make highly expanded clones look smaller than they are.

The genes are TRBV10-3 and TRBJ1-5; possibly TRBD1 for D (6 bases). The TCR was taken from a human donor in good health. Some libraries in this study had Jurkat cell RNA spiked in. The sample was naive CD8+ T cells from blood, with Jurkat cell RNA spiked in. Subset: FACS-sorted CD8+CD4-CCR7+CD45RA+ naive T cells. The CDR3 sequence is CAISELGGNNQPQHF. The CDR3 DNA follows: TGTGCCATCAGTGAGTTGGGGGGCAACAATCAGCCCCAGCATTTT.